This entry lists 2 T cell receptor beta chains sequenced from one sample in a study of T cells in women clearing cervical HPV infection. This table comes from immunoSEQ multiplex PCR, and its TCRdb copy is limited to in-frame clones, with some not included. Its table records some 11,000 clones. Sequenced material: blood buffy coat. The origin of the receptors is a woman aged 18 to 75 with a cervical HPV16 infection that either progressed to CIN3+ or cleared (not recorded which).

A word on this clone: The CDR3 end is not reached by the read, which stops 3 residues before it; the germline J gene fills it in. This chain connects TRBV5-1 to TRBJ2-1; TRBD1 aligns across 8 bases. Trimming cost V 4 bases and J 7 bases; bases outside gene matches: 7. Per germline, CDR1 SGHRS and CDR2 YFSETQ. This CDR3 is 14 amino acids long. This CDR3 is CASSPSGQVNEQFF. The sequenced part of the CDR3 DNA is TGCGCCAGCAGCCCGTCGGGACAGGTAAATGAG. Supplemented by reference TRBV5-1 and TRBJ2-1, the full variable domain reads KAGVTQTPRYLIKTRGQQVTLSCSPISGHRSVSWYQQTPGQGLQFLFEYFSETQRNKGNFPGRFSGRQFSNSRSEMNVSTLELGDSALYLCASSPSGQVNEQFFGPGTRLTVL.

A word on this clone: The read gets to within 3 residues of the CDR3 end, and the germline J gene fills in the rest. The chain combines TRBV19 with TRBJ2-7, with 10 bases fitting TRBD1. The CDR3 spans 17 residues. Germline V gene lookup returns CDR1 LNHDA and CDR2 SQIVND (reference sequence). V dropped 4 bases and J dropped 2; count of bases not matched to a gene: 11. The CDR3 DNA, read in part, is TGTGCCAGTAGTAAGCTCCCGGGACAGGGGAGGGCCTACGAG. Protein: CASSKLPGQGRAYE. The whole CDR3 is CASSKLPGQGRAYEQYF.